Shown below are 29 T cell receptor beta chains from a single sample sequenced in a study of control samples from healthy donors and cancer patients. TCRdb keeps only in-frame clones here, not all; method: immunoSEQ multiplex PCR. This table holds about 130,000 clones, roughly 90% found once. Sequenced: blood. The origin of the receptors is a man between 50 and 59 years old in good health.

CDR3: CASSQEDRGYGYTF. CDR3 sequence (DNA): TGCGCCAGCAGCCAAGAGGACAGGGGGTATGGCTACACCTTC. The rearrangement links TRBV4-1 to TRBJ1-2; TRBD1 aligns across 10 bases. The germline CDR1 and CDR2 sequences are MGHRA and YSYEKL. Germline trimming cut 0 bases from V and 5 bases from J; bases unmatched to any gene: 0. This CDR3 is 14 amino acids long.

The chain links TRBV11-3 to TRBJ1-1, with 7 bases identical to TRBD1. Looked up from germline, CDR1 is SGHNT and CDR2 is YENEEA. The V and J ends lost 5 bases and 3 bases, in that order; junction bases with no gene match: 12. CDR3 size: 16 residues. This chain's CDR3 is CASSRFMGTAHTEAFF. For the CDR3, the DNA is TGTGCCAGCAGCCGGTTTATGGGGACAGCTCACACTGAAGCTTTCTTT.

The genes are TRBV21-1 and TRBJ2-1; TRBD1, the D gene given by the table, was not confirmed from the DNA. TRBV21-1 is classified as a pseudogene. The length of the CDR3 is 13 residues. The CDR3 region is CASSKGRVNEQFF. In DNA, the CDR3 is TGTGCCAGCAGCAAAGGCAGGGTCAATGAGCAGTTCTTC.

This chain connects TRBV5-1 to TRBJ1-2; D is uncertain. Germline CDR1 reads SGHRS; CDR2 reads YFSETQ. This CDR3 contains 14 residues. Trimming removed 0 bases at V and 4 bases at J, with 10 bases between. CDR3 loop: CASSLDLGSYGYTF. For the CDR3, the DNA is TGCGCCAGCAGCTTGGATCTTGGATCCTATGGCTACACCTTC.

This clone was observed once. The V gene is TRBV14, the J gene TRBJ1-2; D unresolved. This CDR3 spans 13 amino acids. Germline lookup yields CDR1 SGHDN and CDR2 FVKESK. V lost 3 bases and J 3 bases, leaving 8 bases between the germline ends. The CDR3 protein is CASSHTGYYGYTF. The CDR3 DNA reads as TGTGCCAGCAGCCATACGGGTTACTATGGCTACACCTTC.

In regard to this clone: The same CDR3 also results from other DNA sequences found in this sample. The rearrangement links TRBV9 to TRBJ1-1; D is uncertain. Germline V gene sequence: CDR1 SGDLS, CDR2 YYNGEE. The CDR3 has 13 residues. V lost 0 bases to trimming and J lost 0 bases, with 3 bases between them. The CDR3 nucleotides are TGTGCCAGCAGCGTAGCCGTGAACACTGAAGCTTTCTTT. Translating it yields CASSVAVNTEAFF.

Written as DNA, the CDR3 is TGCGCCAGCACTCCGGGGACAGGGGGCAACTATGGCTACACCTTC. It translates to CASTPGTGGNYGYTF. The V and J genes are TRBV5-1 and TRBJ1-2, with 12 bases that match TRBD1. J lost 2 bases, V lost 6 bases, and 5 bases had no gene match. The germline V gene has CDR1 SGHRS and CDR2 YFSETQ. The CDR3 is made up of 15 amino acids.

J is TRBJ1-1 and V is TRBV19; possibly TRBD1 for D (6 bases). Trimming left V 5 bases short and J 0 bases short, with 13 bases between. The CDR3 consists of 15 residues. Germline assignment: CDR1 LNHDA and CDR2 SQIVND (reference sequence). This CDR3 is CASSVATGMNTEAFF. CDR3 in DNA: TGTGCCAGTAGTGTCGCGACAGGAATGAACACTGAAGCTTTCTTT.

The rearrangement uses TRBV5-4 and TRBJ1-2; 7 positions match TRBD1. The germline gives CDR1 SGHNT, CDR2 YYREEE (reference sequence). After removal of 3 bases from V and 4 bases from J, the junction contained 6 bases not matched to a gene. This CDR3 has 14 amino acids. Written as DNA, the CDR3 is TGTGCCAGCAGCTCACAGGGGATTAGCTATGGCTACACCTTC. Translating it yields CASSSQGISYGYTF. The full variable domain, rest sourced from reference TRBV5-4 and TRBJ1-2, is ETGVTQSPTHLIKTRGQQVTLRCSSQSGHNTVSWYQQALGQGPQFIFQYYREEENGRGNFPPRFSGLQFPNYSSELNVNALELDDSALYLCASSSQGISYGYTFGSGTRLTVV.

V and J are TRBV30 and TRBJ1-5; D unclear. This CDR3 has 12 amino acids. Per the germline V gene, CDR1 is GTSNPN and CDR2 is SVGIG (reference sequence). The V end was cut by 5 bases, the J end by 4 bases, with 9 bases between. The CDR3 sequence is CAWGHPNQPQHF. The CDR3 DNA follows: TGTGCCTGGGGGCACCCTAATCAGCCCCAGCATTTT.

This clone appeared a single time. CDR3 coding DNA: TGTGCCAGCTCACCGTCACAGGTCATGAACACTGAAGCTTTCTTT. This translates into CASSPSQVMNTEAFF. The chain is built from TRBV18 and TRBJ1-1, with a weak D call TRBD1 (5 bases). The CDR3 spans 15 residues. V was clipped by 3 bases and J by 0 bases, with 11 bases between them. From germline, CDR1 is KGHSH and CDR2 LQKENI.

V and J are TRBV28 and TRBJ1-1; D may be TRBD1 (6 bases). Trimming removed 3 bases from V and 5 bases from J, with 13 bases in between. The CDR3 consists of 14 residues. The germline CDR1 and CDR2 sequences are MDHEN and SYDVKM. In DNA, the CDR3 is TGTGCCAGCAGTTTCATCCAGGGGCGTACTGAAGCTTTCTTT. Amino acids: CASSFIQGRTEAFF.

The gene calls are TRBV18 and TRBJ1-1; D not resolved. The CDR3 totals 14 residues. Trimming cost V 2 bases and J 2 bases, with 9 bases left between them. Looked up from germline, CDR1 is KGHSH and CDR2 is LQKENI. The CDR3, as DNA: TGTGCCAGCTCACCAGAAACATTTAACACTGAAGCTTTCTTT. Amino acids: CASSPETFNTEAFF. Filled out from reference TRBV18 and TRBJ1-1, the complete variable domain reads NAGVMQNPRHLVRRRGQEARLRCSPMKGHSHVYWYRQLPEEGLKFMVYLQKENIIDESGMPKERFSAEFPKEGPSILRIQQVVRGDSAAYFCASSPETFNTEAFFGQGTRLTVV.

The chain uses TRBV2 and TRBJ2-1; D possibly matches TRBD1 or TRBD2 (6 bases each). Looked up from germline, CDR1 is SNHLY and CDR2 is FYNNEI. This CDR3 region has 16 residues. V was trimmed by 8 bases and J by 1 base, leaving 18 bases between them. CDR3 nucleotides: TGTGCCAGCGGAGGGGGAGGAGATTCATCCTACAATGAGCAGTTCTTC. Translation gives CASGGGGDSSYNEQFF.

As to this clone: The junction departs from the called germline gene at one end, perhaps through a read error. Within the sample, other DNA sequences also encode this same CDR3. The rearrangement joins TRBV11-1 to TRBJ2-2; a weak D match, TRBD2 (5 bases). Germline CDR1 and CDR2: SGHAT and FQDESV (reference sequence). The CDR3 has 13 residues. The DNA for the CDR3 is TGTGCCAGCAGCCGGACTCTAACCGGGGAGTTGTTTTTT. Translating gives CASSRTLTGELFF.

The chain joins TRBV18 to TRBJ1-4; no clear D. Germline CDR1 KGHSH, CDR2 LQKENI. Trimming took 0 bases from V and 0 from J, leaving 11 bases between them. CDR3 length: 17 amino acids. The CDR3 DNA reads TGTGCCAGCTCACCACCGGATAGGAGAGCAACTAATGAAAAACTGTTTTTT. Translating gives CASSPPDRRATNEKLFF.

Notes on this clone: The sample carries other DNA sequences with the same CDR3. This chain uses TRBV20-1 with TRBJ1-2; D call uncertain. The CDR3 is 11 amino acids. Per the germline V gene, CDR1 is DFQATT and CDR2 is SNEGSKA (reference sequence). The ends were cut back, 3 bases at V and 4 bases at J, with 6 bases in the middle. The CDR3 loop is CSASGVYGYTF. CDR3 nucleotides: TGCAGTGCTAGCGGTGTCTATGGCTACACCTTC.

The genes are TRBV11-2 and TRBJ2-3; D possibly corresponds to TRBD1 (5 bases). Germline CDR1 reads SGHAT; CDR2 reads FQNNGV. The CDR3 contains 14 residues. Trimming shortened V by 2 bases and J by 4 bases, and 10 bases separated the two germline ends. As DNA, the CDR3 is TGTGCCAGCAGCTTAAACAGGCGTGCAGATACGCAGTATTTT. Its protein is CASSLNRRADTQYF.

J is TRBJ1-2 and V is TRBV5-1; TRBD1 agrees at 7 bases. The CDR3 loop spans 14 amino acids. With V trimmed by 5 bases and J by 8 bases, 12 bases remained unmatched. The V gene's germline CDR1 is SGHRS and CDR2 YFSETQ. CDR3 coding DNA: TGCGCCAGCAGGCAGACAACAGGGGAGGGAGGCTACACCTTC. The encoded protein is CASRQTTGEGGYTF.

The rearrangement links TRBV28 to TRBJ2-7; 8 bases line up with TRBD1. In germline, CDR1 is MDHEN, CDR2 SYDVKM. The J segment lost 2 bases and the V segment lost 2 bases, leaving 5 bases of the junction unmatched. The CDR3 is 15 residues long. The CDR3 nucleotides are TGTGCCAGCAGTTTAGTCGGGACAGGTACCTACGAGCAGTACTTC. Translating it yields CASSLVGTGTYEQYF.

The rearrangement uses TRBV6-6 and TRBJ1-1, with 9 bases aligning to TRBD1. This CDR3 is built from 15 residues. From germline, CDR1 is MNHNY and CDR2 SVGAGI (reference sequence). The junction had 8 bases not matched to a gene; V was cut back by 5 bases and J by 4 bases. DNA of the CDR3: TGTGCCAGCAGTAACGGACAGGGGTCGGGCACTGAAGCTTTCTTT. This translates into CASSNGQGSGTEAFF.

The rearrangement links TRBV5-1 to TRBJ1-2; weak D call: TRBD1 (6 bases). CDR3 length equals 15 residues. CDR1 is SGHRS and CDR2 is YFSETQ in the germline V gene. Trimming removed 0 bases from V and 2 bases from J, with 11 bases in between. CDR3 amino acids: CASSLETGTNYGYTF. The CDR3 coding sequence is TGCGCCAGCAGCTTGGAGACAGGAACAAACTATGGCTACACCTTC.

The chain has TRBV3-1 (or the pseudogene TRBV3-2) and TRBJ2-5; D call uncertain. Trimming removed 0 bases at V and 2 bases at J, with 4 bases between. The V gene's germline CDR1 is LGHDT and CDR2 YNNKEL (reference sequence). This CDR3 is 13 amino acids long. The CDR3 region is CASSQERQETQYF. The CDR3 region has the DNA TGTGCCAGCAGCCAAGAGCGGCAAGAGACCCAGTACTTC.

CDR3 in amino acids: CASSQDLGEKLFF. The DNA of the CDR3 is TGTGCCAGCAGCCAAGACCTAGGTGAAAAACTGTTTTTT. The chain uses TRBV14 and TRBJ1-4, with D unresolved. The CDR3 is 13 residues long. CDR1 and CDR2 from the germline V gene are SGHDN and FVKESK. The V gene lost 0 bases and the J gene lost 7 bases, with 6 bases spanning the gap.

This chain links TRBV12-3 or TRBV12-4 with TRBJ1-5, with a possible D match to TRBD1 (5 bases). The CDR3 contains 13 residues. The V end was cut by 6 bases, the J end by 3 bases, with 9 bases between. This chain's CDR3 is CASSQGTNQPQHF. CDR3 in DNA: TGTGCCAGCAGCCAGGGCACCAATCAGCCCCAGCATTTT.

This rearrangement joins TRBV3-1 (or the pseudogene TRBV3-2) to TRBJ2-7; 8 nucleotides align to TRBD1. The trim removed 7 bases at V and 6 bases at J, leaving 8 bases unmatched. The length of the CDR3 is 13 residues. Germline V CDR1 and CDR2: LGHDT, YNNKEL (reference sequence). The CDR3 region is CASNNRGAGEQYF. The DNA of the CDR3 is TGTGCCAGCAACAACAGGGGGGCCGGCGAGCAGTACTTC.

V usage is TRBV4-1 and J usage is TRBJ2-5; 9 nucleotides agree with TRBD2. The germline gives CDR1 MGHRA, CDR2 YSYEKL. The CDR3 runs to 17 residues. V shed 1 base and J 4 bases; nucleotides not matched to a gene: 10. The CDR3 loop reads CASSQAKRGASIETQYF. The CDR3 DNA is TGCGCCAGCAGCCAAGCAAAGCGGGGGGCCTCAATAGAGACCCAGTACTTC.

The chain joins TRBV18 to TRBJ1-6; D is possibly TRBD1 (6 bases). The germline gives CDR1 KGHSH, CDR2 LQKENI. V lost 2 bases to trimming and J lost 7 bases, with 12 bases between them. This CDR3 is built from 15 residues. CDR3 DNA: TGTGCCAGCTCACCAAGTCGGGACAACAATTCACCCCTCCACTTT. This translates into CASSPSRDNNSPLHF. Full variable domain (outside the CDR3, taken from reference TRBV18 and TRBJ1-6): NAGVMQNPRHLVRRRGQEARLRCSPMKGHSHVYWYRQLPEEGLKFMVYLQKENIIDESGMPKERFSAEFPKEGPSILRIQQVVRGDSAAYFCASSPSRDNNSPLHFGNGTRLTVT.

The chain has TRBV5-1 and TRBJ1-6; D gene uncertain. V dropped 7 bases and J dropped 1 base, with 6 bases sitting between them. This CDR3 contains 13 residues. Germline lookup yields CDR1 SGHRS and CDR2 YFSETQ. CDR3 in DNA: TGCGCCAGCGGTCGTTCCTATAATTCACCCCTCCACTTT. Translated: CASGRSYNSPLHF.